One and the same sample provided the 31 T cell receptor beta chains below, sequenced in a study of shared clonotypes between healthy human individuals. CD8 cells regarded as naive lacked CD45RO, were positively chosen for CCR7, and omitted terminally differentiated effector memory CD45RA+ cells. TCRdb's table, derived via immunoSEQ multiplex PCR, lists solely in-frame clones and lacks some. The sample holds about 700,000 clones, roughly nine tenths seen once. The sample was naive CD8+ T cells sorted from blood. All receptors come from a man in his thirties or forties in good health.

CDR3 protein: CASSLFGGNYEQYF. CDR3 nucleotides: TGTGCCAGCAGCTTATTCGGCGGAAATTACGAGCAGTACTTC. The chain employs TRBV7-8 and TRBJ2-7, with unresolved D. Germline V gene lookup returns CDR1 SGHVS and CDR2 FQNEAQ. The V gene lost 2 bases and the J gene lost 4 bases, with 12 bases spanning the gap. This CDR3 is 14 amino acids long. The entire variable domain, with the rest obtained from reference TRBV7-8 and TRBJ2-7, is as follows: GAGVSQSPRYKVAKRGQDVALRCDPISGHVSLFWYQQALGQGPEFLTYFQNEAQLDKSGLPSDRFFAERPEGSVSTLKIQRTQQEDSAVYLCASSLFGGNYEQYFGPGTRLTVT.

The chain couples TRBV5-1 to TRBJ2-1; 10 positions match TRBD1. This CDR3 region has 16 residues. Germline values: CDR1 SGHRS, CDR2 YFSETQ. Trimming at V came to 3 bases and at J to 7 bases, leaving 10 bases not matched to a gene. The CDR3 DNA reads as TGCGCCAGCAGCTCATTCCGGGACAGGGGTGAGAATGAGCAGTTCTTC. This translates into CASSSFRDRGENEQFF.

The V gene is TRBV9, the J gene TRBJ2-2, with 8 bases fitting TRBD2. The CDR3 is 17 residues long. Germline values: CDR1 SGDLS, CDR2 YYNGEE. V gave up 0 bases and J gave up 5 bases; unmatched junction bases: 9. The CDR3 region has the DNA TGTGCCAGCAGCGTAGGCCCGCTAGCGGGCTTGACCGGGGAGCTGTTTTTT. Encoded protein: CASSVGPLAGLTGELFF.

This chain joins TRBV5-1 and TRBJ2-7; maybe TRBD1 (5 bases). The ends were cut back, 1 base at V and 5 bases at J, with 16 bases in the middle. The CDR3 spans 15 residues. CDR1 is SGHRS, CDR2 YFSETQ, per germline. The CDR3 reads CASSLRGGYGHEQYF. The DNA for the CDR3 is TGCGCCAGCAGCTTGAGGGGCGGATACGGGCACGAGCAGTACTTC.

This clone was found once. This sequence joins TRBV27 and TRBJ1-3; D call uncertain. V lost 2 bases and J 7 bases, leaving 9 bases between the germline ends. This CDR3 contains 13 residues. The germline V gene encodes CDR1 MNHEY and CDR2 SMNVEV (reference sequence). The CDR3 nucleotides are TGTGCCAGCAGTTTAGGTCCCCGGAACACCATATATTTT. Translating gives CASSLGPRNTIYF.

The CDR3 loop is CASSPIWGDTQYF. CDR3 sequence (DNA): TGTGCCAGCAGCCCCATCTGGGGGGATACGCAGTATTTT. The chain uses TRBV9 and TRBJ2-3; perhaps D is TRBD1 or TRBD2 (5 bases each). The CDR3 covers 13 residues. Germline CDR1 and CDR2: SGDLS and YYNGEE. Trimming pared 4 bases from V and 6 bases from J, leaving 12 bases between.

This clone was seen a handful of times. The chain carries TRBV7-9 and TRBJ2-7; 7 nucleotides line up with TRBD1. CDR1 is SEHNR and CDR2 is FQNEAQ in the germline V gene (reference sequence). With V trimmed by 5 bases and J by 6 bases, 7 bases remained unmatched. CDR3 size: 13 residues. The CDR3 sequence: CASSPQGIGEQYF. In DNA, the CDR3 is TGTGCCAGCAGCCCACAGGGGATTGGCGAGCAGTACTTC.

The chain uses TRBV28 and TRBJ2-6; D is perhaps TRBD2 (6 bases). This CDR3 region has 19 residues. Per germline, CDR1 MDHEN and CDR2 SYDVKM. V lost 4 bases and J 0 bases, leaving 19 bases between the germline ends. CDR3 in amino acids: CASSSFREGGVSGANVLTF. The DNA for the CDR3 is TGTGCCAGCAGTTCTTTTCGTGAGGGAGGAGTCTCTGGGGCCAACGTCCTGACTTTC.

This clone appeared a single time. The rearrangement joins TRBV25-1 to TRBJ2-7; 9 bases fit TRBD1. This CDR3 is 15 amino acids long. Germline CDR1 reads MGHDK; CDR2 reads SYGVNS. Trimming at V came to 6 bases and at J to 5 bases, leaving 11 bases not matched to a gene. The CDR3 protein is CASRNPGQGFDEQYF. In DNA form, the CDR3 reads TGTGCCAGCAGGAACCCGGGACAGGGTTTTGACGAGCAGTACTTC.

The rearrangement uses TRBV11-2 and TRBJ2-7; D is ambiguous. Germline V gives CDR1 SGHAT, CDR2 FQNNGV. The CDR3 runs 13 residues. V was shortened by 3 bases and J by 3 bases, with 9 bases between the two germline ends. CDR3 sequence: CASSLDGNYEQYF. The CDR3 nucleotides are TGTGCCAGCAGCTTGGACGGAAACTACGAGCAGTACTTC.

This chain links TRBV6-6 with TRBJ2-7, with D tentatively TRBD2 (5 bases). Trimming removed 2 bases at V and 0 bases at J, with 11 bases between. The CDR3 covers 15 residues. Germline CDR1 is MNHNY and CDR2 is SVGAGI (reference sequence). CDR3 sequence reads: CASSYPGVPSYEQYF. The CDR3 DNA reads TGTGCCAGCAGTTACCCCGGGGTCCCCTCCTACGAGCAGTACTTC.

This clone was recorded once. This rearrangement joins TRBV5-6 to TRBJ1-4; D unclear. Trimming took 0 bases from V and 5 from J, leaving 14 bases between them. The germline CDR1 and CDR2 sequences are SGHDT and YYEEEE. The CDR3 runs to 16 residues. The CDR3 region has the DNA TGTGCCAGCAGCTTGGCCTCTACAGTTCAGAATGAAAAACTGTTTTTT. Translation gives CASSLASTVQNEKLFF.

The rearrangement joins TRBV5-1 to TRBJ2-5; 13 bases fit TRBD2. CDR1 and CDR2 (germline): SGHRS, YFSETQ. The CDR3 extends over 17 amino acids. Trimming at V came to 4 bases and at J to 0 bases, leaving 6 bases not matched to a gene. CDR3 in DNA: TGCGCCAGCAGCGGGGGACTAGCGGGACCGTACCAAGAGACCCAGTACTTC. This codes for CASSGGLAGPYQETQYF.

Concerning this clone: Distinct nucleotide sequences in the sample also encode this CDR3. The rearrangement links TRBV7-9 to TRBJ1-5; 8 bases line up with TRBD1. V was clipped by 5 bases and J by 4 bases; unmatched bases: 4. CDR3 length equals 14 residues. CDR1 SEHNR and CDR2 FQNEAQ come from the germline V gene (reference sequence). The CDR3 DNA reads TGTGCCAGCAGCCCCGGACAGGGTAATCAGCCCCAGCATTTT. Protein: CASSPGQGNQPQHF.

The chain couples TRBV7-2 to TRBJ2-1; no clear D. The V gene lost 5 bases and the J gene lost 14 bases, with 16 bases spanning the gap. The CDR3 has 12 amino acids. Germline assignment: CDR1 SGHTA and CDR2 FQGNSA. The CDR3 nucleotides are TGTGCCAGCAGCGTCGCCTTCAGATTGAAGTTCTTC. Translating gives CASSVAFRLKFF.

This chain joins TRBV2 and TRBJ2-3; the D is unclear. The CDR3 has 14 amino acids. The V gene's germline CDR1 is SNHLY and CDR2 FYNNEI. Between the trimmed V and J ends, which lost 7 bases and 2 bases, there was a span of 13 bases. The CDR3, as DNA: TGTGCCAGCATGGCACTCGCGATCACAGATACGCAGTATTTT. Amino acids: CASMALAITDTQYF.

The chain recombines TRBV2 with TRBJ1-1; no reliable D call. Per germline, CDR1 SNHLY and CDR2 FYNNEI. The germline V and J ends were trimmed by 9 bases and 1 base, with 15 bases remaining between them. CDR3 length equals 14 residues. The CDR3 region is CARDRTSENTEAFF. The CDR3 region has the DNA TGTGCCAGAGATAGGACGTCGGAGAACACTGAAGCTTTCTTT.

V usage is TRBV5-4 and J usage is TRBJ2-3, with D possibly matching TRBD2 (6 bases). CDR1 and CDR2 from the germline V gene are SGHNT and YYREEE (reference sequence). V was cut by 4 bases and J by 0 bases, with 15 bases left in between. The CDR3 consists of 16 residues. The CDR3 region is CASSGTQISSTDTQYF. The CDR3 DNA sequence: TGTGCCAGCAGCGGGACTCAGATATCTAGCACAGATACGCAGTATTTT.

The rearrangement joins TRBV7-6 to TRBJ2-1, with 7 bases aligning to TRBD2. Germline CDR1 is SGHVS and CDR2 is FNYEAQ. Trimming removed 4 bases from V and 4 bases from J; junction bases left unmatched: 7. The CDR3 runs to 15 residues. CDR3 region: CASSSDLAVYNEQFF. For the CDR3, the DNA is TGTGCCAGCAGCTCCGATCTAGCGGTATACAATGAGCAGTTCTTC.

This chain joins TRBV2 and TRBJ2-3; D remains ambiguous. Germline CDR1 is SNHLY and CDR2 is FYNNEI. Trimming removed 7 bases from V and 2 bases from J, with 10 bases in between. The CDR3 contains 13 residues. The CDR3 sequence: CASIAGNTDTQYF. The CDR3 DNA is TGTGCCAGCATCGCAGGCAACACAGATACGCAGTATTTT.

This clone ranks as medium-sized. This CDR3 is also generated by other DNA sequences in the sample. This chain uses TRBV9 with TRBJ2-2, with unresolved D. There are 13 residues in the CDR3. V shed 4 bases and J shed 6 bases, with 10 bases lying between them. CDR1 is SGDLS and CDR2 is YYNGEE in the germline V gene. In DNA, the CDR3 is TGTGCCAGCAGCCCCGTTGACCCCGGGGAGCTGTTTTTT. The encoded protein is CASSPVDPGELFF.

The CDR3 sequence: CASSLRYDRDANYGYTF. The CDR3 nucleotides are TGTGCCAGCAGTTTACGGTACGACAGGGATGCTAACTATGGCTACACCTTC. The chain links TRBV28 to TRBJ1-2; 7 bases align to TRBD1. V lost 2 bases, J lost 0 bases, and 9 bases stayed unmatched. There are 17 residues in the CDR3. Germline V CDR1 and CDR2: MDHEN, SYDVKM.

A few counts support this clone. The gene calls are TRBV14 and TRBJ2-1; TRBD2 agrees at 9 bases. Trimming cost V 6 bases and J 5 bases; bases outside gene matches: 8. Per germline, CDR1 SGHDN and CDR2 FVKESK. The CDR3 loop spans 15 amino acids. For the CDR3, the DNA is TGTGCCAGCAGTCCCAGACTAGCGGTGGACAATGAGCAGTTCTTC. Protein: CASSPRLAVDNEQFF. Drawing the rest from reference TRBV14 and TRBJ2-1, the complete variable domain is EAGVTQFPSHSVIEKGQTVTLRCDPISGHDNLYWYRRVMGKEIKFLLHFVKESKQDESGMPNNRFLAERTGGTYSTLKVQPAELEDSGVYFCASSPRLAVDNEQFFGPGTRLTVL.

This chain's CDR3 is CASSITGNYGYTF. DNA of the CDR3: TGTGCCAGCAGCATCACAGGGAACTATGGCTACACCTTC. V is TRBV5-6 and J is TRBJ1-2; a possible D gene is TRBD1 (6 bases). Germline V gives CDR1 SGHDT, CDR2 YYEEEE. This CDR3 region has 13 residues. V was cut by 4 bases and J by 2 bases, with 9 bases left in between.

The chain employs TRBV6-1 and TRBJ2-3, with no clear D. The CDR3 consists of 10 residues. Per the germline V gene, CDR1 is MNHNS and CDR2 is SASEGT. V was clipped by 8 bases and J by 9 bases, with 9 bases between them. This CDR3 is CASQPGTQYF. The CDR3 DNA reads as TGTGCCAGCCAGCCTGGGACGCAGTATTTT.

V usage is TRBV2 and J usage is TRBJ1-5; D uncertain. Trimming removed 1 base from V and 7 bases from J, with 14 bases in between. The length of the CDR3 is 15 residues. CDR1 and CDR2 (germline): SNHLY, FYNNEI. The CDR3 region has the DNA TGTGCCAGCAGTGAAGGCCGGCAGATCAGGCAGCCCCAGCATTTT. Its translation is CASSEGRQIRQPQHF.

The chain joins TRBV7-8 to TRBJ2-7; 8 nucleotides line up with TRBD2. The CDR3 spans 15 residues. With 3 bases clipped from V and 1 base from J, the junction kept 5 bases outside the gene matches. Germline values: CDR1 SGHVS, CDR2 FQNEAQ. The chain's CDR3 is CASSFRTSRSYEQYF. The DNA of the CDR3 is TGTGCCAGCAGCTTCCGGACTAGCAGATCCTACGAGCAGTACTTC.

This chain joins TRBV11-2 and TRBJ1-2, with D perhaps matching TRBD1 (5 bases). Germline V lookup: CDR1 SGHAT, CDR2 FQNNGV. The length of the CDR3 is 16 residues. Trimming removed 1 base at V and 6 bases at J, with 18 bases between. The CDR3 region is CASSLGLGDPRNGYTF. As DNA, the CDR3 is TGTGCCAGCAGCTTAGGATTGGGGGATCCACGAAATGGCTACACCTTC. Drawing the rest from reference TRBV11-2 and TRBJ1-2, the complete variable domain is EAGVAQSPRYKIIEKRQSVAFWCNPISGHATLYWYQQILGQGPKLLIQFQNNGVVDDSQLPKDRFSAERLKGVDSTLKIQPAKLEDSAVYLCASSLGLGDPRNGYTFGSGTRLTVV.

The chain joins TRBV6-6 to TRBJ1-4; perhaps TRBD1 as D (5 bases). The CDR3 totals 12 residues. Trimming left V 9 bases short and J 5 bases short, with 10 bases between. The germline gives CDR1 MNHNY, CDR2 SVGAGI (reference sequence). The CDR3 nucleotides are TGTGCCAGTTTGTCAGGGAATGAAAAACTGTTTTTT. Translated, it gives CASLSGNEKLFF.

The chain links TRBV27 to TRBJ1-1; no definite D call. Trimming took off 0 bases at V and 0 bases at J, with 5 bases between the two ends. The germline V gene encodes CDR1 MNHEY and CDR2 SMNVEV (reference sequence). The CDR3 is 14 residues long. The chain's CDR3 is CASSLSGMNTEAFF. CDR3 bases: TGTGCCAGCAGTTTATCCGGGATGAACACTGAAGCTTTCTTT.

The chain joins TRBV5-5 to TRBJ1-1; TRBD1 aligns across 7 bases. Trimming removed 4 bases from V and 1 base from J; junction bases left unmatched: 7. Germline CDR1 SGHKS, CDR2 YYEKEE (reference sequence). The CDR3 covers 15 residues. The CDR3 reads CASSPWTGGNTEAFF. CDR3 DNA sequence: TGTGCCAGCAGCCCGTGGACAGGCGGGAACACTGAAGCTTTCTTT. Looking up the rest from reference TRBV5-5 and TRBJ1-1 gives the full variable domain: DAGVTQSPTHLIKTRGQQVTLRCSPISGHKSVSWYQQVLGQGPQFIFQYYEKEERGRGNFPDRFSARQFPNYSSELNVNALLLGDSALYLCASSPWTGGNTEAFFGQGTRLTVV.